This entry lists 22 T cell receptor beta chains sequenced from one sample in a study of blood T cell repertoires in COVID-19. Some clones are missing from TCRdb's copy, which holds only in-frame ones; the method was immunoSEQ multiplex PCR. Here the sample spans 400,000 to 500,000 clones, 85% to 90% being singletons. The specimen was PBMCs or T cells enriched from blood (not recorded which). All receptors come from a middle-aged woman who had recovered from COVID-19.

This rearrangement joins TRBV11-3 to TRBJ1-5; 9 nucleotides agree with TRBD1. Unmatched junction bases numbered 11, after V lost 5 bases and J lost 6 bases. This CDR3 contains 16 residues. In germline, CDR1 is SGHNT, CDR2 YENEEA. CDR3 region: CASSDRTGEGSQPQHF. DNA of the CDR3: TGTGCCAGCAGCGACAGGACAGGGGAGGGAAGTCAGCCCCAGCATTTT.

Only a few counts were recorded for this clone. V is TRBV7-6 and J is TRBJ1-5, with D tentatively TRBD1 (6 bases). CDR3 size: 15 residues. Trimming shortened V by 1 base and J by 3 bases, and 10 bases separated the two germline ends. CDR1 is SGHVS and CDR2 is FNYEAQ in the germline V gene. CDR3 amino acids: CASSLETGNNQPQHF. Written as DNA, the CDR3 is TGTGCCAGCAGCTTAGAAACAGGGAACAATCAGCCCCAGCATTTT.

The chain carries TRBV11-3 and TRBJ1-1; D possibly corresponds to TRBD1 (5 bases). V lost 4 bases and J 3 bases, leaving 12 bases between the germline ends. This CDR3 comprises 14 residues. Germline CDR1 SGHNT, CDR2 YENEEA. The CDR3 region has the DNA TGTGCCAGCAGCTCGCAGTGGGGGGACACTGAAGCTTTCTTT. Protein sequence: CASSSQWGDTEAFF.

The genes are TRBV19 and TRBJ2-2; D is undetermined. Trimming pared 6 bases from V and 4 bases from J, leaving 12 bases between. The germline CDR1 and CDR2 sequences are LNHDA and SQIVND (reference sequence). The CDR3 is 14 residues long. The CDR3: CASSLPVGTGELFF. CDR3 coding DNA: TGTGCCAGTAGCCTCCCGGTCGGCACCGGGGAGCTGTTTTTT. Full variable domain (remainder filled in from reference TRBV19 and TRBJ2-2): DGGITQSPKYLFRKEGQNVTLSCEQNLNHDAMYWYRQDPGQGLRLIYYSQIVNDFQKGDIAEGYSVSREKKESFPLTVTSAQKNPTAFYLCASSLPVGTGELFFGEGSRLTVL.

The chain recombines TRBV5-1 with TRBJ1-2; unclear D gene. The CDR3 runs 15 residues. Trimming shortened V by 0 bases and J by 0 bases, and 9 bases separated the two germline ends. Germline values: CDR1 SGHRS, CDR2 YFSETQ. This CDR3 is CASSLDSETNYGYTF. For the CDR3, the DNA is TGCGCCAGCAGCTTGGACTCCGAAACTAACTATGGCTACACCTTC.

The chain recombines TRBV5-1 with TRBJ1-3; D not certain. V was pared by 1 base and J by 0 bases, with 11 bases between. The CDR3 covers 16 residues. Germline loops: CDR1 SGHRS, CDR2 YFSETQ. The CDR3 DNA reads TGCGCCAGCAGCTTGACAGATAATAGCTCTGGAAACACCATATATTTT. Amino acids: CASSLTDNSSGNTIYF. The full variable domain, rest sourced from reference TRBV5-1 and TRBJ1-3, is KAGVTQTPRYLIKTRGQQVTLSCSPISGHRSVSWYQQTPGQGLQFLFEYFSETQRNKGNFPGRFSGRQFSNSRSEMNVSTLELGDSALYLCASSLTDNSSGNTIYFGEGSWLTVV.

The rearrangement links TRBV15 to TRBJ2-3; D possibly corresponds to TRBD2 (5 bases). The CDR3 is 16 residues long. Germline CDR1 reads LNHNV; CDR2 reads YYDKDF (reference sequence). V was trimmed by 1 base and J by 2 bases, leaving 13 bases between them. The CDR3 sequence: CATSRGSYGDTDTQYF. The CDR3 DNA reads TGTGCCACCAGCAGAGGATCTTACGGGGACACAGATACGCAGTATTTT.

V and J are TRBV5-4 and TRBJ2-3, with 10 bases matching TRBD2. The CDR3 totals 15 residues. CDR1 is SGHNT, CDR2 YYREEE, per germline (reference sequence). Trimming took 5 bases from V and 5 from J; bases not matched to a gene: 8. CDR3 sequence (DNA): TGTGCCAGCAGATCAGGACTAGCGGCTGTAGATACGCAGTATTTT. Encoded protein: CASRSGLAAVDTQYF.

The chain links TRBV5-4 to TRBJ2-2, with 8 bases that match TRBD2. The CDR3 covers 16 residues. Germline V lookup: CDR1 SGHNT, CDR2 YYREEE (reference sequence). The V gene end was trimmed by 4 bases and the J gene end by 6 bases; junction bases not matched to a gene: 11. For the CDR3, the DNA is TGTGCCAGCAGCCGCTCCCAAGCGGGAGTGCCCGGGGAGCTGTTTTTT. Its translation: CASSRSQAGVPGELFF. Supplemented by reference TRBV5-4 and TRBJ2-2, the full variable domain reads ETGVTQSPTHLIKTRGQQVTLRCSSQSGHNTVSWYQQALGQGPQFIFQYYREEENGRGNFPPRFSGLQFPNYSSELNVNALELDDSALYLCASSRSQAGVPGELFFGEGSRLTVL.

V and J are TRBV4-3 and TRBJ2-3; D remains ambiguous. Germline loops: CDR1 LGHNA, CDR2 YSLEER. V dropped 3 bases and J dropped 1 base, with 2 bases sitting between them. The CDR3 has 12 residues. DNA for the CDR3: TGCGCCAGCAGCCACGGCACAGATACGCAGTATTTT. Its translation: CASSHGTDTQYF.

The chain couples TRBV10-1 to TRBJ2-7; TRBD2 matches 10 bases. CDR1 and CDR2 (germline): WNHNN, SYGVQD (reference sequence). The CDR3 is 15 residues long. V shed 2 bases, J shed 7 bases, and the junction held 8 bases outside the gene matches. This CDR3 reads CASSEASGSLKEQYF. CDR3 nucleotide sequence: TGCGCCAGCAGTGAGGCTAGCGGGAGTCTTAAAGAGCAGTACTTC.

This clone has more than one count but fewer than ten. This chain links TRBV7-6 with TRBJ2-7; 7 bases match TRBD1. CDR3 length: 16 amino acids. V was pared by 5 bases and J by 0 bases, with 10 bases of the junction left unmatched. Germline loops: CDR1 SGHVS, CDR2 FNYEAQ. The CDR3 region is CASSPDRVTGSYEQYF. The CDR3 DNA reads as TGTGCCAGCAGCCCCGACAGGGTGACAGGCTCCTACGAGCAGTACTTC.

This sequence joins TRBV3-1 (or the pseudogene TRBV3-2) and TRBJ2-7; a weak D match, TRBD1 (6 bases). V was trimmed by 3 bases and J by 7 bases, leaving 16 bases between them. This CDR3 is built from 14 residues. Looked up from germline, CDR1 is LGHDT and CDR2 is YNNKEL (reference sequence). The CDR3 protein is CASSHRGHAGEQYF. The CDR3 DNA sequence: TGTGCCAGCAGCCATAGGGGACACGCGGGTGAGCAGTACTTC.

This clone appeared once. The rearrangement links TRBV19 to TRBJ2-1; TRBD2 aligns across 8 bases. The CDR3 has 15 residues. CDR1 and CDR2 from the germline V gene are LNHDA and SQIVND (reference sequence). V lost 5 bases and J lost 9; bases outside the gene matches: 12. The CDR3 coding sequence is TGTGCCAGTAGTGAGAACTCGGGAGGGTATAGTGAGCAGTTCTTC. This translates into CASSENSGGYSEQFF.

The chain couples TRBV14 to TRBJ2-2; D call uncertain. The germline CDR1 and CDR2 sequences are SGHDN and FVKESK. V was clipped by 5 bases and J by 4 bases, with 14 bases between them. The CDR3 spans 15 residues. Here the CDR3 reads CASSESAAGTGELFF. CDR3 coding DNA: TGTGCCAGCAGCGAATCGGCGGCTGGCACCGGGGAGCTGTTTTTT.

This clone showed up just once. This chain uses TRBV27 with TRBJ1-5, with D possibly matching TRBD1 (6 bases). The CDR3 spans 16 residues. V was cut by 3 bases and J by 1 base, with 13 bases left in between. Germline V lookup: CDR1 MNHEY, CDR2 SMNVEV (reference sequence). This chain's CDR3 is CASSFGGPVSNQPQHF. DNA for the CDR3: TGTGCCAGCAGTTTCGGGGGGCCGGTGAGCAATCAGCCCCAGCATTTT.

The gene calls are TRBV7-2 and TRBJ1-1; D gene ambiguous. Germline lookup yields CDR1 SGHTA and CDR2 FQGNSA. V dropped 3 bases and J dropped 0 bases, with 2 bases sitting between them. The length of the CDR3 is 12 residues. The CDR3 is CASSFMNTEAFF. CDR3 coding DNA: TGTGCCAGCAGCTTTATGAACACTGAAGCTTTCTTT.

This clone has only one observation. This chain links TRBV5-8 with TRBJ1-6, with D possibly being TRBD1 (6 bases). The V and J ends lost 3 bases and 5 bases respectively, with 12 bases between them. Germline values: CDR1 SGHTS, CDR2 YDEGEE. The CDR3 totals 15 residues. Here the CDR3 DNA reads TGTGCCAGCAGCTACCTCGGACAGAATAATTCACCCCTCCACTTT. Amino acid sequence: CASSYLGQNNSPLHF.

The CDR3 DNA follows: TGTGCCAGCAGTTTAGCGGGAGAGGTCCAAGAGACCCAGTACTTC. Its translation is CASSLAGEVQETQYF. The rearrangement joins TRBV6-5 to TRBJ2-5; TRBD2 aligns across 9 bases. The CDR3 contains 15 residues. Germline CDR1 is MNHEY and CDR2 is SVGAGI. The V segment lost 4 bases and the J segment 1 base; nucleotides outside the gene matches: 4.

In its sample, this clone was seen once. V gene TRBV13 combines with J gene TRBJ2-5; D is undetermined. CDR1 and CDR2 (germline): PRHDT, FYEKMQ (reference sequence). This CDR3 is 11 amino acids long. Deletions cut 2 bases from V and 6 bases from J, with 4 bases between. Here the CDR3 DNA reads TGTGCCAGCAGCTTATATAAGACCCAGTACTTC. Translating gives CASSLYKTQYF.

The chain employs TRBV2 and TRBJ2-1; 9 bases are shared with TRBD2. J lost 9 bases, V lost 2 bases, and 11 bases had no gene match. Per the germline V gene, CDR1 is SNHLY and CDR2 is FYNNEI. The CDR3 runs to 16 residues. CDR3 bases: TGTGCCAGCAGTGAAAATGGGCTAGCGGGAATGGGTGAGCAGTTCTTC. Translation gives CASSENGLAGMGEQFF.

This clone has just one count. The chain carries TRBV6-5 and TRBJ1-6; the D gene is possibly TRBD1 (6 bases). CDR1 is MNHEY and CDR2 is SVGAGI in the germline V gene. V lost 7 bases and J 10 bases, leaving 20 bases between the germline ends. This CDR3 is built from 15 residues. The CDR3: CASTIDRRIGSPLHF. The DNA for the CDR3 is TGTGCCAGCACCATAGACAGGCGGATAGGATCACCCCTCCACTTT.